This T cell receptor (beta chain) was identified in a study of T cells after posttransplantation cyclophosphamide. The CDR3 extends over 16 amino acids. The V end lost 0 bases, the J end lost 1 base, and 7 bases lay between the germline ends. Germline loops: CDR1 KGHSH, CDR2 LQKENI. Data came from immunoSEQ multiplex PCR; TCRdb stores just in-frame clones and leaves some out. The table shows about 2,600 clones, with around two thirds occurring only once. Cyclophosphamide on days +3 and +4 followed busulfan-fludarabine conditioning and a marrow graft. This TCR was sampled from a female patient in her forties or fifties who received an allogeneic stem cell transplant from a related donor, was CMV-positive, and had no GVHD. Some T cells here may be from the graft donor. Sequenced here: PBMCs, sampled 30 days after allogeneic stem cell transplant with posttransplant cyclophosphamide. This chain uses TRBV18 with TRBJ2-6; tentatively, D is TRBD1 (6 bases). Here the CDR3 reads CASSPPQGSGANVLTF. The DNA of the CDR3 is TGTGCCAGCTCACCACCCCAGGGGTCTGGGGCCAACGTCCTGACTTTC.